This T cell receptor (beta chain) was sequenced during a study of control samples from healthy donors and cancer patients. The data were produced by immunoSEQ multiplex PCR, yet TCRdb's version contains in-frame clones alone and is incomplete. The table lists some 150,000 clones, approximately 94% of them singletons. The source material was PBMCs. The clonotype was recovered from a man in his sixties with colorectal cancer.

The DNA for the CDR3 is TGTGCCAGCTCACCACTTGACCTAGCGGGGGTGCAAGAGACCCAGTACTTC. Residues: CASSPLDLAGVQETQYF. The V call is TRBV18, the J call TRBJ2-5; 10 bases are shared with TRBD2. V lost 1 base to trimming and J lost 2 bases; unmatched junction nucleotides: 7. This CDR3 has 17 amino acids. CDR1 and CDR2 from the germline V gene are KGHSH and LQKENI.